This T cell receptor (beta chain) was recorded in a study of response to subunit inactivated influenza vaccine (dated by TCRdb to 2016 to 2019). Background for the entire study: Deep quantitative T cell receptor repertoire profiling was used in the study to track responses to a trivalent subunit inactivated influenza vaccine. Study-level results and caveats: The authors proposed that each seasonal influenza vaccination may bring in only a limited number of new T cells.

Measured from the cysteine to the phenylalanine, the CDR3 is 12 residues long. Only the CDR3 part of the read is kept: 36 bases, read in frame from the first base. CDR1 and CDR2 are read off the germline V gene as SQVTM and ANQGSEA. V and J are trimmed by 4 bases and 5 bases, and the gene matches miss 4 bases of the junction. The library was made by RT-PCR. The data were produced on an Illumina HiSeq 2500. TCRdb reprocessing: public reads trimmed at Q25 with fastp, clones called with MiXCR, in-frame beta chains kept. For every CDR3 protein sequence, its rows merge into one entry that carries the most common genes and DNA. The sample records hundreds of thousands of distinct CDR3 sequences, around a sixth of which are singletons. The ten largest make up approximately 10% of the sample. Turning to this clonotype: Its antigen is still unknown. No much larger clone is present one base from it, and per-base qualities are unavailable.

The clonotype originates from a man in his fifties or sixties who received an inactivated influenza vaccine. Donor details come from another sample of the same person, matched by shared clones. This material consisted of PBMCs from blood, taken 11 to 12 days after vaccination. The chain is encoded by TRBV29-1 joined to TRBJ1-1; 7 nucleotides in the junction match TRBD1. The CDR3 is CSVAEGATEAFF. The nucleotide sequence is TGCAGCGTTGCTGAGGGGGCTACTGAAGCTTTCTTT.